These 10 T cell receptor beta chains were all obtained from the same sample, sequenced in a study of control samples from healthy donors and cancer patients. TCRdb's copy holds only in-frame clones and misses some; the assay was immunoSEQ multiplex PCR. The data show some 150,000 clones, 94% seen once. What was sequenced was blood. The receptors shown here come from a man in his forties in good health.

This clone was seen once. This sequence joins TRBV20-1 and TRBJ1-2; no clear D. The V end lost 3 bases, the J end lost 12 bases, and 20 bases lay between the germline ends. In germline, CDR1 is DFQATT, CDR2 SNEGSKA (reference sequence). The CDR3 length is 13 residues. The chain's CDR3 is CSASIDGNYSHTF. The CDR3 coding sequence is TGCAGTGCTAGTATCGACGGTAACTATAGCCACACCTTC.

V and J are TRBV11-2 and TRBJ1-3; 7 positions agree with TRBD1. The CDR3 loop spans 16 amino acids. The V segment lost 6 bases and the J segment 0 bases; nucleotides outside the gene matches: 8. CDR1 is SGHAT, CDR2 FQNNGV, per germline. The CDR3 sequence: CASRLLGGSSGNTIYF. For the CDR3, the DNA is TGTGCCAGCAGGTTACTAGGGGGCTCCTCTGGAAACACCATATATTTT.

This chain links TRBV18 with TRBJ1-1; D ambiguous. The CDR3 covers 13 residues. V lost 6 bases to trimming and J lost 7 bases, with 15 bases between them. In germline, CDR1 is KGHSH, CDR2 LQKENI. CDR3 nucleotide sequence: TGTGCCAGCTCCCCCCCCGGCTCTAATGAAGCTTTCTTT. The encoded protein is CASSPPGSNEAFF.

The genes are TRBV5-6 and TRBJ2-1; 7 bases are shared with TRBD2. Trimming at V came to 1 base and at J to 2 bases, leaving 3 bases not matched to a gene. Germline V lookup: CDR1 SGHDT, CDR2 YYEEEE. CDR3 size: 15 residues. CDR3 nucleotides: TGTGCCAGCAGCTTGAGCGGGATCGCCTACAATGAGCAGTTCTTC. It translates to CASSLSGIAYNEQFF.

The rearrangement joins TRBV4-3 to TRBJ1-2; D call uncertain. The CDR3 has 13 residues. In germline, CDR1 is LGHNA, CDR2 YSLEER. Trimming removed 4 bases from V and 4 bases from J, with 10 bases in between. In nucleotides, the CDR3 is TGCGCCAGCAGCCCAGAAGACACCTATGGCTACACCTTC. Amino acid sequence: CASSPEDTYGYTF.

The chain joins TRBV7-8 to TRBJ2-7, with D possibly TRBD2 on 6 matching bases. The germline V and J ends were trimmed by 5 bases and 4 bases, with 15 bases remaining between them. The CDR3 runs 14 residues. CDR1 is SGHVS, CDR2 FQNEAQ, per germline. The CDR3 sequence is CASSPRKGRYEQYF. DNA for the CDR3: TGTGCCAGCAGCCCCAGGAAGGGGAGGTACGAGCAGTACTTC.

The chain combines TRBV28 with TRBJ1-4, with D tentatively TRBD1 (5 bases). Trimming took 4 bases from V and 6 from J, leaving 18 bases between them. Germline assignment: CDR1 MDHEN and CDR2 SYDVKM. The length of the CDR3 is 16 residues. The CDR3 bases are TGTGCCAGCAGTTGGCTTTTTAAGGGGCTCGATGAAAAACTGTTTTTT. Encoded protein: CASSWLFKGLDEKLFF.

The chain combines TRBV12-5 with TRBJ2-5; D ambiguous. The V gene lost 1 base and the J gene lost 3 bases, with 12 bases spanning the gap. The CDR3 loop spans 15 amino acids. Germline lookup yields CDR1 LGHNT and CDR2 FRNRAP. CDR3 sequence: CASGLASGGKETQYF. DNA of the CDR3: TGTGCTAGTGGTTTGGCCTCGGGCGGCAAAGAGACCCAGTACTTC.

The rearrangement links TRBV4-1 to TRBJ1-5; no definite D call. This CDR3 comprises 14 residues. The germline CDR1 and CDR2 sequences are MGHRA and YSYEKL. The V and J ends lost 1 base and 5 bases respectively, with 9 bases between them. CDR3 sequence: CASSQATLDQPQHF. The DNA for the CDR3 is TGCGCCAGCAGCCAAGCCACATTGGATCAGCCCCAGCATTTT.

The gene calls are TRBV23-1 and TRBJ2-3; the D is unclear. TRBV23-1 is assigned to the ORF class and has an uncertain function. The CDR3 is made up of 17 amino acids. V was shortened by 0 bases and J by 5 bases, with 18 bases between the two germline ends. The CDR3 bases are TGCGCCAGCAGTCAATCGGGTGAGTTTGCCTCGGGAGATACGCAGTATTTT. Its protein product is CASSQSGEFASGDTQYF.